This TCR beta chain was observed in a study of blood T cell repertoires in COVID-19. Study details: Specimens from acute and convalescent COVID-19 originated in the United States, Italy and Spain. The analysed material was cDNA or gDNA that came from T cells, B-cell-depleted T cells, or PBMCs.

V lost 1 base and J 3 bases, leaving 12 bases between the germline ends. Germline CDR1 reads SGHDN; CDR2 reads FVKESK. There are 15 residues in the CDR3. Authors' methods: Using reference gene primer amplification, nucleated cell counts were estimated. The assay was immunoSEQ multiplex PCR, and TCRdb's table has in-frame clones only and misses some. V, J and clone size were drawn from that table, and D and trimming were deduced from the DNA. In the table there are about 220,000 clones, roughly four fifths of which are singletons. Contact with a PCR-confirmed or clinician-diagnosed COVID-19 case occurred within 2 weeks of entry.

J is TRBJ1-1 and V is TRBV14; D gene ambiguous. The sequence came from a woman between 45 and 60 years old who had been exposed to COVID-19. The sequencing input was PBMCs or T cells enriched from blood (not recorded which). The CDR3 here is CASSQGRQFYTEAFF. Here the CDR3 DNA reads TGTGCCAGCAGCCAAGGGAGGCAGTTTTACACTGAAGCTTTCTTT.